The 15 T cell receptor beta chains listed next were all sequenced from one sample in a study of shared clonotypes between healthy human individuals (dated by TCRdb to 2018 to 2020). Library prep was done by the immunoSEQ multiplex PCR assay. TCRdb limited this immuneACCESS table to in-frame rearrangements with V and J called. A share of clones is missing; checked studies link under half to unresolved V genes, and the rest is unexplained. This sample lists about 490,000 clones; approximately 78% were detected once. Around 12% of the sample comes from the top ten. Input material: PBMCs. Receptors were obtained from a woman aged 40 to 50 in good health. Some clones in this sample may be carry-over from other donors' samples.

The CDR3 nucleotides are TGTGCCAGCAGCCCATACTACGGCACAGATACGCAGTATTTT. Translated: CASSPYYGTDTQYF. The chain has TRBV9 and TRBJ2-3, with D hard to call. CDR1 and CDR2 from the germline V gene are SGDLS and YYNGEE. The CDR3 totals 14 residues. V gave up 4 bases and J gave up 1 base, with 10 bases separating them.

This chain uses TRBV7-6 with TRBJ1-1; D is unclear. Germline CDR1 reads SGHVS; CDR2 reads FNYEAQ. V shed 4 bases and J shed 4 bases, with 7 bases lying between them. There are 12 residues in the CDR3. CDR3 residues: CASSSVSTEAFF. As DNA, the CDR3 is TGTGCCAGCAGCTCCGTGAGCACTGAAGCTTTCTTT.

The CDR3 DNA follows: TGTGCCAGCAGGAAGACTAGCGGGAGTTACGAGCAGTACTTC. Translation: CASRKTSGSYEQYF. This sequence joins TRBV7-8 and TRBJ2-7; 12 bases are shared with TRBD2. The CDR3 spans 14 residues. The V and J ends lost 6 bases and 4 bases, in that order; junction bases with no gene match: 4. CDR1 SGHVS and CDR2 FQNEAQ come from the germline V gene.

The chain joins TRBV30 to TRBJ1-3; D perhaps matches TRBD1 (5 bases). CDR1 is GTSNPN and CDR2 is SVGIG in the germline V gene (reference sequence). Trimming pared 2 bases from V and 0 bases from J, leaving 8 bases between. The CDR3 runs 14 residues. CDR3 amino acids: CAWSRGSSGNTIYF. Written as DNA, the CDR3 is TGTGCCTGGAGTAGGGGCAGCTCTGGAAACACCATATATTTT.

This clone was recorded many times. The J gene is TRBJ1-4, the V gene TRBV2, with D tentatively TRBD1 (6 bases). Germline CDR1 SNHLY, CDR2 FYNNEI. The CDR3 extends over 14 amino acids. V lost 6 bases, J lost 3 bases, and 11 bases lay in between. In nucleotides, the CDR3 is TGTGCCAGCAGCGCCGACAGGTCTAATGAAAAACTGTTTTTT. Its protein is CASSADRSNEKLFF.

The chain joins TRBV5-1 to TRBJ1-1; 8 bases are a match to TRBD1. Germline V gene sequence: CDR1 SGHRS, CDR2 YFSETQ. The V segment lost 5 bases and the J segment 5 bases; nucleotides outside the gene matches: 8. The CDR3 loop spans 14 amino acids. CDR3 loop: CASSLTGEETEAFF. The CDR3 nucleotides are TGCGCCAGCAGTCTGACAGGGGAGGAGACTGAAGCTTTCTTT. Full variable domain (rest looked up from reference TRBV5-1 and TRBJ1-1): KAGVTQTPRYLIKTRGQQVTLSCSPISGHRSVSWYQQTPGQGLQFLFEYFSETQRNKGNFPGRFSGRQFSNSRSEMNVSTLELGDSALYLCASSLTGEETEAFFGQGTRLTVV.

The J gene is TRBJ2-1, the V gene TRBV11-2; a possible D gene is TRBD2 (6 bases). This CDR3 region has 13 residues. V dropped 5 bases and J dropped 7 bases, with 12 bases sitting between them. CDR1 SGHAT and CDR2 FQNNGV come from the germline V gene. CDR3 residues: CASSPGGVNEQFF. The DNA for the CDR3 is TGTGCCAGCAGCCCGGGCGGGGTAAATGAGCAGTTCTTC. The full variable domain, its missing parts supplied by reference TRBV11-2 and TRBJ2-1, is EAGVAQSPRYKIIEKRQSVAFWCNPISGHATLYWYQQILGQGPKLLIQFQNNGVVDDSQLPKDRFSAERLKGVDSTLKIQPAKLEDSAVYLCASSPGGVNEQFFGPGTRLTVL.

This clone was seen more than once but under ten times. V is TRBV18 and J is TRBJ2-7, with 9 nucleotides matching TRBD1. CDR3 size: 16 residues. V was pared by 3 bases and J by 0 bases, with 6 bases of the junction left unmatched. Germline CDR1 reads KGHSH; CDR2 reads LQKENI. The CDR3: CASSPARTGVSYEQYF. CDR3 DNA sequence: TGTGCCAGCTCACCTGCTCGGACAGGGGTCTCCTACGAGCAGTACTTC.

This clone has a handful of counts. The V gene is TRBV5-1, the J gene TRBJ1-4; D is perhaps TRBD1 (5 bases). Trimming removed 4 bases from V and 5 bases from J, with 12 bases in between. The CDR3 is made up of 14 amino acids. Germline loops: CDR1 SGHRS, CDR2 YFSETQ. The CDR3 spells CASSGQQLNEKLFF. The CDR3 bases are TGCGCCAGCAGCGGACAACAACTAAATGAAAAACTGTTTTTT.

This chain connects TRBV15 to TRBJ2-7; D is perhaps TRBD1 (6 bases). Germline V gives CDR1 LNHNV, CDR2 YYDKDF (reference sequence). Trimming removed 6 bases from V and 1 base from J, with 16 bases in between. The CDR3 runs 15 residues. CDR3 DNA: TGTGCCACCAGTTCTGACAGGCACCCTTCCTACGAGCAGTACTTC. This codes for CATSSDRHPSYEQYF.

J is TRBJ2-1 and V is TRBV19, with TRBD2 matching 8 bases. There are 15 residues in the CDR3. Germline V CDR1 and CDR2: LNHDA, SQIVND (reference sequence). V was pared by 3 bases and J by 4 bases, with 5 bases of the junction left unmatched. The CDR3 DNA reads TGTGCCAGTAGTATTCCCCGACTAGCGTACAATGAGCAGTTCTTC. This encodes CASSIPRLAYNEQFF.

This clone showed up just once. The rearrangement uses TRBV5-1 and TRBJ2-3, with a possible D match to TRBD1 (6 bases). Trimming removed 4 bases at V and 2 bases at J, with 11 bases between. Germline-derived CDR1 and CDR2 are SGHRS and YFSETQ. The CDR3 totals 14 residues. The CDR3 sequence: CASSPGQITDTQYF. The CDR3 region has the DNA TGCGCCAGCAGCCCTGGACAGATCACAGATACGCAGTATTTT.

The chain has TRBV11-2 and TRBJ1-1; 7 bases fit TRBD1. V gave up 3 bases and J gave up 3 bases; unmatched junction bases: 4. The length of the CDR3 is 14 residues. In germline, CDR1 is SGHAT, CDR2 FQNNGV. The CDR3 coding sequence is TGTGCCAGCAGCTTGTGGCAGGGGGACACTGAAGCTTTCTTT. It yields the protein CASSLWQGDTEAFF.

This chain links TRBV30 with TRBJ2-3, with D possibly TRBD2 on 7 matching bases. Germline V gives CDR1 GTSNPN, CDR2 SVGIG (reference sequence). The ends were cut back, 1 base at V and 1 base at J, with 15 bases in the middle. This CDR3 has 16 residues. CDR3 loop: CAWSDGRTVGTDTQYF. DNA of the CDR3: TGTGCCTGGAGTGACGGGAGGACAGTTGGCACAGATACGCAGTATTTT.

This clone turned up a few times. The chain recombines TRBV4-2 with TRBJ2-1; TRBD2 might be the D (6 bases). Germline-derived CDR1 and CDR2 are LGHNA and YNFKEQ. V shed 4 bases and J shed 6 bases, with 19 bases lying between them. The CDR3 contains 16 residues. The CDR3 loop reads CASSPQGLSSANEQFF. The CDR3 DNA reads TGTGCCAGCAGCCCCCAGGGACTGTCAAGCGCCAATGAGCAGTTCTTC.